This TCR beta chain was sequenced in a study of HIV-infected children after antiretroviral therapy interruption. Turning to the study itself: All children had CD4+ count above 500 and viral load below 50 copies/ml. Continuous-treatment samples came from weeks 0, 48 and 150.

This clonotype appeared a single time. RNA-based 3' RACE libraries used unique molecular identifiers. TCRdb reanalysed the 3' RACE reads using MiXCR and keeps one entry per CDR3 protein. This sample yields 15,000 to 17,000 distinct CDR3 sequences, of which about 3.4% are seen a single time; 5% to 5.5% belongs to the top ten. CDR1 is SGHRS, CDR2 YFSETQ, per germline. CDR3 size: 13 residues. V was shortened by 0 bases and J by 15 bases, with 16 bases between the two germline ends. This sample's treatment: PENTA 11 planned treatment interruption arm or continuous ART arm. The V gene is TRBV5-1, the J gene TRBJ2-1, with D hard to call. The origin of this receptor is a child aged 2 to 17 with HIV. The sample in question was CD45RA+ CD4+ T cells from PBMCs, obtained from a donor given antiretroviral therapy, either interrupted or continuous. Subset reported: naive CD4+ CD45RA+ CD45RO- T cells. The CDR3 bases are TGCGCCAGCAGCTTGGAATCGGACGGGCTTTCGTTCTTC. Translation: CASSLESDGLSFF.